This TCR beta chain was profiled in a study of blood T cell repertoires in COVID-19. V was trimmed by 4 bases and J by 7 bases, leaving 13 bases between them. The CDR3 loop spans 14 amino acids. Per the germline V gene, CDR1 is LNHDA and CDR2 is SQIVND (reference sequence). Sequenced by immunoSEQ multiplex PCR; TCRdb stores in-frame clones only, minus some. The table shows 35,000 to 45,000 clones, with around 94% occurring only once. This sequence was found in a man in his forties or fifties with COVID-19, enrolled during active disease. The J gene is TRBJ1-4, the V gene TRBV19; no clear D gene. The sequencing input was peripheral blood. CDR3 nucleotides: TGTGCCAGTAGTAGTCGGCAGCTAGCTGAAAAACTGTTTTTT. Its protein is CASSSRQLAEKLFF. Full variable domain (remainder filled in from reference TRBV19 and TRBJ1-4): DGGITQSPKYLFRKEGQNVTLSCEQNLNHDAMYWYRQDPGQGLRLIYYSQIVNDFQKGDIAEGYSVSREKKESFPLTVTSAQKNPTAFYLCASSSRQLAEKLFFGSGTQLSVL.